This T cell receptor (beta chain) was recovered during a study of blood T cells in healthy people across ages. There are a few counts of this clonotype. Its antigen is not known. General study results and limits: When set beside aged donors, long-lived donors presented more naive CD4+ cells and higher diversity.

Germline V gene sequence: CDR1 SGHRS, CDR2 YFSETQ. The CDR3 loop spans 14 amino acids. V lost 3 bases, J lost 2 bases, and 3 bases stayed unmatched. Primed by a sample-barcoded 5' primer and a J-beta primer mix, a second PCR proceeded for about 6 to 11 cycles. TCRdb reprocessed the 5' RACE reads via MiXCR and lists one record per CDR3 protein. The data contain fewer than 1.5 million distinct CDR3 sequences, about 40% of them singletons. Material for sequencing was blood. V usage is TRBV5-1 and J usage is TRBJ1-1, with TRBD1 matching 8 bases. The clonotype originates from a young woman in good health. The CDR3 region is CASSWTGPNTEAFF. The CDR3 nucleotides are TGCGCCAGCAGCTGGACAGGGCCAAACACTGAAGCTTTCTTT.